The 25 T cell receptor beta chains reported below all come from one sample, sequenced in a study of CD8 T cells in Susac syndrome. RNA, at about 0.5 to 1 ug, was reverse transcribed with random hexamers. Each CDR3 protein gets one entry after TCRdb re-called the immunoSEQ multiplex PCR reads with MiXCR. The table has around 70,000 distinct CDR3 sequences, about 94% seen once. The sample was CD8+ T cells from PBMCs. Every receptor here comes from a human donor with multiple sclerosis.

The chain joins TRBV24-1 to TRBJ2-5, with 12 bases that match TRBD1. The CDR3 has 18 residues. Trimming cost V 3 bases and J 1 base; bases outside gene matches: 8. Germline lookup yields CDR1 KGHDR and CDR2 SFDVKD. The CDR3 coding sequence is TGTGCCACCAGTGATCCGGGACAGGGGGCGATGGGCCAAGAGACCCAGTACTTC. This translates into CATSDPGQGAMGQETQYF.

This chain links TRBV6-5 with TRBJ2-2; D is possibly TRBD1 or TRBD2 (5 bases each). The CDR3 has 14 amino acids. V dropped 4 bases and J dropped 4 bases, with 10 bases sitting between them. Germline V gene data show CDR1 as MNHEY and CDR2 as SVGAGI. DNA for the CDR3: TGTGCCAGCAGTTTTGAAGGGACCACCGGGGAGCTGTTTTTT. This sequence encodes CASSFEGTTGELFF.

The chain recombines TRBV5-1 with TRBJ2-7, with D possibly called TRBD1 or TRBD2 (6 bases each). V dropped 0 bases and J dropped 1 base, with 17 bases sitting between them. Germline CDR1 and CDR2: SGHRS and YFSETQ. The CDR3 has 17 residues. CDR3 coding DNA: TGCGCCAGCAGCTTGGAATCGCCGGGGGCAGGGTCCTACGAGCAGTACTTC. Translation: CASSLESPGAGSYEQYF. Full variable domain (outside the CDR3, taken from reference TRBV5-1 and TRBJ2-7): KAGVTQTPRYLIKTRGQQVTLSCSPISGHRSVSWYQQTPGQGLQFLFEYFSETQRNKGNFPGRFSGRQFSNSRSEMNVSTLELGDSALYLCASSLESPGAGSYEQYFGPGTRLTVT.

The chain combines TRBV28 with TRBJ2-2; weak D call: TRBD2 (6 bases). Germline CDR1 is MDHEN and CDR2 is SYDVKM. V lost 4 bases, J lost 4 bases, and 10 bases lay in between. This CDR3 has 14 residues. This CDR3 reads CASSSQGGTGELFF. Written as DNA, the CDR3 is TGTGCCAGCAGTTCCCAGGGAGGCACCGGGGAGCTGTTTTTT.

The chain links TRBV27 to TRBJ2-7; D is unclear. V was pared by 6 bases and J by 5 bases, with 11 bases between. Looked up from germline, CDR1 is MNHEY and CDR2 is SMNVEV (reference sequence). This CDR3 has 12 residues. The CDR3 here is CASRHWSHEQYF. CDR3 sequence (DNA): TGTGCCAGCAGACATTGGTCCCACGAGCAGTACTTC.

V and J are TRBV2 and TRBJ2-7; TRBD1 agrees at 8 bases. From germline, CDR1 is SNHLY and CDR2 FYNNEI. J lost 7 bases, V lost 7 bases, and 15 bases had no gene match. The CDR3 extends over 15 amino acids. CDR3 coding DNA: TGTGCCAGCATGGGACCGGGACAGGTGACGGGGGAGCAGTACTTC. Translation: CASMGPGQVTGEQYF.

The chain joins TRBV9 to TRBJ1-1; D may be TRBD1 (6 bases). With 0 bases removed from V and 3 bases from J, the gap between germline ends came to 15 bases. The CDR3 covers 16 residues. CDR1 is SGDLS and CDR2 is YYNGEE in the germline V gene. This CDR3 reads CASSVARGAGDTEAFF. DNA of the CDR3: TGTGCCAGCAGCGTAGCGCGGGGGGCGGGGGACACTGAAGCTTTCTTT. The whole variable domain, remainder taken from reference TRBV9 and TRBJ1-1, is DSGVTQTPKHLITATGQRVTLRCSPRSGDLSVYWYQQSLDQGLQFLIQYYNGEERAKGNILERFSAQQFPDLHSELNLSSLELGDSALYFCASSVARGAGDTEAFFGQGTRLTVV.

The V and J genes are TRBV3-1 and TRBJ2-2; D not resolved. Per the germline V gene, CDR1 is LGHDT and CDR2 is YNNKEL (reference sequence). The V gene lost 1 base and the J gene lost 7 bases, with 7 bases spanning the gap. The CDR3 covers 13 residues. The CDR3 DNA is TGTGCCAGCAGCCAAGTGTTTGTCGGGGAGCTGTTTTTT. Residues: CASSQVFVGELFF.

J is TRBJ1-2 and V is TRBV30; 7 bases line up with TRBD1. J was trimmed by 6 bases and V by 3 bases; bases with no gene match: 19. Germline CDR1 GTSNPN, CDR2 SVGIG (reference sequence). This CDR3 comprises 17 residues. CDR3 sequence (DNA): TGTGCCTGGAGGACTGCCCGAGGACAGGTTTATTTCGATGGCTACACCTTC. Translated, it gives CAWRTARGQVYFDGYTF.

The rearrangement joins TRBV7-9 to TRBJ1-1, with 7 bases that match TRBD1. The V gene's germline CDR1 is SEHNR and CDR2 FQNEAQ (reference sequence). This CDR3 has 14 amino acids. The J segment lost 2 bases and the V segment lost 6 bases, leaving 6 bases of the junction unmatched. The CDR3 sequence is CASRPGQINTEAFF. The CDR3 nucleotides are TGTGCCAGCAGACCGGGACAGATAAACACTGAAGCTTTCTTT.

The chain links TRBV29-1 to TRBJ1-2; TRBD1 agrees at 12 bases. The ends lost 7 bases at V and 8 bases at J; junction bases unmatched: 8. The CDR3 length is 13 residues. In germline, CDR1 is SQVTM, CDR2 ANQGSEA. The CDR3: CSAEGQGAGGYTF. The CDR3 DNA reads as TGCAGCGCAGAGGGACAGGGGGCAGGGGGCTACACCTTC.

V gene TRBV29-1 combines with J gene TRBJ1-1; D gene unclear. Trimming left V 1 base short and J 3 bases short, with 15 bases between. Germline V gene lookup returns CDR1 SQVTM and CDR2 ANQGSEA. There are 15 residues in the CDR3. The CDR3 loop reads CSVEGPEVWDTEAFF. DNA for the CDR3: TGCAGCGTTGAAGGTCCGGAGGTTTGGGACACTGAAGCTTTCTTT. The variable domain in full, completed from reference TRBV29-1 and TRBJ1-1, reads SAVISQKPSRDICQRGTSLTIQCQVDSQVTMMFWYRQQPGQSLTLIATANQGSEATYESGFVIDKFPISRPNLTFSTLTVSNMSPEDSSIYLCSVEGPEVWDTEAFFGQGTRLTVV.

The chain recombines TRBV3-1 with TRBJ2-1; D may match TRBD1 or TRBD2 (5 bases each). The V gene lost 1 base and the J gene lost 4 bases, with 20 bases spanning the gap. The CDR3 has 18 residues. Per germline, CDR1 LGHDT and CDR2 YNNKEL (reference sequence). The CDR3 nucleotides read TGTGCCAGCAGCCAAGGTACTGGGGCTAGCTTAGTTTACAATGAGCAGTTCTTC. This gives the protein CASSQGTGASLVYNEQFF.

The rearrangement joins TRBV6-6 to TRBJ2-5; 8 bases are shared with TRBD2. CDR3 size: 15 residues. The V gene's germline CDR1 is MNHNY and CDR2 SVGAGI (reference sequence). Unmatched junction bases numbered 11, after V lost 7 bases and J lost 4 bases. The CDR3 DNA follows: TGTGCCAGCACCCCGCGGGGGGTCCCGGGAGAGACCCAGTACTTC. This gives the protein CASTPRGVPGETQYF.

The chain employs TRBV29-1 and TRBJ2-7; D call uncertain. V was cut by 4 bases and J by 7 bases, with 14 bases left in between. From germline, CDR1 is SQVTM and CDR2 ANQGSEA. CDR3 length equals 12 residues. The CDR3 reads CSVVRSGVEQYF. The CDR3 DNA reads as TGCAGCGTTGTCCGAAGTGGTGTTGAGCAGTACTTC.

CDR3: CASSPGTPGEAYEQYF. The CDR3 region has the DNA TGTGCCAGCAGCCCCGGGACACCGGGCGAGGCCTACGAGCAGTACTTC. This chain links TRBV5-4 with TRBJ2-7, with TRBD1 as a possible D gene (6 bases). The CDR3 is 16 residues long. Germline values: CDR1 SGHNT, CDR2 YYREEE (reference sequence). Trimming took off 4 bases at V and 2 bases at J, with 19 bases between the two ends.

The chain joins TRBV3-1 to TRBJ2-7; TRBD1 agrees at 8 bases. V dropped 1 base and J dropped 2; count of bases not matched to a gene: 7. Germline assignment: CDR1 LGHDT and CDR2 YNNKEL (reference sequence). CDR3 length: 16 amino acids. CDR3 amino acids: CASSQVTGGSTYEQYF. The CDR3 DNA follows: TGTGCCAGCAGCCAAGTCACAGGGGGGAGCACCTACGAGCAGTACTTC.

This chain links TRBV28 with TRBJ2-7; D gene ambiguous. The CDR3 loop spans 12 amino acids. Germline V lookup: CDR1 MDHEN, CDR2 SYDVKM. V shed 5 bases and J shed 3 bases, with 8 bases lying between them. CDR3 DNA: TGTGCCAGCAGTCCCCTACACTACGAGCAGTACTTC. The encoded protein is CASSPLHYEQYF.

The rearrangement joins TRBV5-1 to TRBJ2-1; D unresolved. The CDR3 runs 13 residues. The V end lost 0 bases, the J end lost 10 bases, and 11 bases lay between the germline ends. CDR1 SGHRS and CDR2 YFSETQ come from the germline V gene. CDR3 sequence (DNA): TGCGCCAGCAGCTTGGAAGGGTCTTGGGAGCAGTTCTTC. It yields the protein CASSLEGSWEQFF.

The chain combines TRBV5-1 with TRBJ1-2; D remains unclear. The CDR3 totals 14 residues. Germline CDR1 SGHRS, CDR2 YFSETQ. V was pared by 2 bases and J by 4 bases, with 12 bases between. DNA for the CDR3: TGCGCCAGCAGCTTAACGCAGCTAGCCTATGGCTACACCTTC. This gives the protein CASSLTQLAYGYTF. The full variable domain, in which reference TRBV5-1 and TRBJ1-2 provide the parts outside the CDR3, is KAGVTQTPRYLIKTRGQQVTLSCSPISGHRSVSWYQQTPGQGLQFLFEYFSETQRNKGNFPGRFSGRQFSNSRSEMNVSTLELGDSALYLCASSLTQLAYGYTFGSGTRLTVV.

The chain carries TRBV5-1 and TRBJ2-7, with D possibly TRBD2 on 5 matching bases. The germline V gene has CDR1 SGHRS and CDR2 YFSETQ. The V and J ends lost 2 bases and 4 bases respectively, with 10 bases between them. This CDR3 comprises 13 residues. This CDR3 is CASSFGREYEQYF. DNA of the CDR3: TGCGCCAGCAGCTTTGGTAGGGAGTACGAGCAGTACTTC.

The chain combines TRBV12-3 or TRBV12-4 with TRBJ2-7, with D perhaps matching TRBD2 (7 bases). V dropped 7 bases and J dropped 3 bases, with 19 bases sitting between them. This CDR3 has 15 amino acids. In DNA form, the CDR3 reads TGTGCCAGCATGCAACTCGGGGGGCCCTTCTACGAGCAGTACTTC. Encoded protein: CASMQLGGPFYEQYF.

The J gene is TRBJ2-7, the V gene TRBV11-2; 10 positions agree with TRBD2. The CDR3 is made up of 12 amino acids. With 11 bases clipped from V and 3 bases from J, the junction kept 4 bases outside the gene matches. Germline V gene data show CDR1 as SGHAT and CDR2 as FQNNGV. CDR3 protein: CASTSGDYEQYF. For the CDR3, the DNA is TGTGCCTCCACTAGCGGGGACTACGAGCAGTACTTC.

The rearrangement links TRBV2 to TRBJ2-1; 9 nucleotides match TRBD1. The J segment lost 4 bases and the V segment lost 7 bases, leaving 8 bases of the junction unmatched. This CDR3 contains 15 residues. Germline V gene lookup returns CDR1 SNHLY and CDR2 FYNNEI. CDR3 sequence reads: CASTLGTGRYNEQFF. Here the CDR3 DNA reads TGTGCCAGCACCTTAGGGACAGGGCGTTACAATGAGCAGTTCTTC.

The chain carries TRBV3-1 and TRBJ2-2; 8 bases agree with TRBD2. The junction had 7 bases not matched to a gene; V was cut back by 4 bases and J by 0 bases. CDR1 LGHDT and CDR2 YNNKEL come from the germline V gene (reference sequence). This CDR3 comprises 17 residues. The CDR3 nucleotides are TGTGCCAGCAGCCCCTTCGGGGGGGACTCGAACACCGGGGAGCTGTTTTTT. Translated, it gives CASSPFGGDSNTGELFF. Looking up the rest from reference TRBV3-1 and TRBJ2-2 gives the full variable domain: DTAVSQTPKYLVTQMGNDKSIKCEQNLGHDTMYWYKQDSKKFLKIMFSYNNKELIINETVPNRFSPKSPDKAHLNLHINSLELGDSAVYFCASSPFGGDSNTGELFFGEGSRLTVL.